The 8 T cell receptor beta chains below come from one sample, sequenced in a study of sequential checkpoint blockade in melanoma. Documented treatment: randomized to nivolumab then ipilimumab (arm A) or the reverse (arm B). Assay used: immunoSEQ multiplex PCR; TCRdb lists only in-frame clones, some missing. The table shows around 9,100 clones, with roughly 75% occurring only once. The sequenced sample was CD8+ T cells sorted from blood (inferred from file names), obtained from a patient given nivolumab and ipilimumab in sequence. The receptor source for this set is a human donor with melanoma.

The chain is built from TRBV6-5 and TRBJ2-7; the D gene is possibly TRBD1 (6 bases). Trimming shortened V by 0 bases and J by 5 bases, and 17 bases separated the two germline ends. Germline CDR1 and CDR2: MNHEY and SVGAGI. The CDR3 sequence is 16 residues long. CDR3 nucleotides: TGTGCCAGCAGTTACTCGCCGGACAGAGCTCCTGACGAGCAGTACTTC. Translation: CASSYSPDRAPDEQYF.

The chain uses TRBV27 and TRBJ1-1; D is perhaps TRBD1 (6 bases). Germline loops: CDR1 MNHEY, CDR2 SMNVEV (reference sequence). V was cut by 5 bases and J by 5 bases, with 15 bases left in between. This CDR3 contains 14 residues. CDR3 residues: CASSPLGQQTEAFF. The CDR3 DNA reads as TGTGCCAGCAGTCCACTCGGACAGCAAACTGAAGCTTTCTTT.

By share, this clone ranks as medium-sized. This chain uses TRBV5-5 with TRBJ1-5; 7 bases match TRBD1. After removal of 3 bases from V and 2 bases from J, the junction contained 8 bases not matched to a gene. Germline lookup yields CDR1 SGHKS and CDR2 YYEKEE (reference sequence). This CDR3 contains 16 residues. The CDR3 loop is CASSWGTATGNQPQHF. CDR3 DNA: TGTGCCAGCAGCTGGGGGACAGCAACAGGCAATCAGCCCCAGCATTTT. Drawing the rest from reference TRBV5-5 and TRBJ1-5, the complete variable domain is DAGVTQSPTHLIKTRGQQVTLRCSPISGHKSVSWYQQVLGQGPQFIFQYYEKEERGRGNFPDRFSARQFPNYSSELNVNALLLGDSALYLCASSWGTATGNQPQHFGDGTRLSIL.

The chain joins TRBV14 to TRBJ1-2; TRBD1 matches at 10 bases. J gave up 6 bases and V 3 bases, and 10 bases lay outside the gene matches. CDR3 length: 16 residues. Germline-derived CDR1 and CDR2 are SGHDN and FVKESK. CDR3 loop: CASSQVPGQGFNGYTF. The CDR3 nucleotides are TGTGCCAGCAGCCAGGTCCCGGGACAGGGGTTTAATGGCTACACCTTC.

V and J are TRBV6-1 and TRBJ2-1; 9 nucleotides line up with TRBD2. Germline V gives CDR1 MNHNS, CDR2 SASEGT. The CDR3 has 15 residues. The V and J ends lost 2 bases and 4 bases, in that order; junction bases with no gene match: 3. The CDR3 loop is CASSELSGSYNEQFF. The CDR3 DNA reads TGTGCCAGCAGTGAACTTAGCGGGAGTTACAATGAGCAGTTCTTC.

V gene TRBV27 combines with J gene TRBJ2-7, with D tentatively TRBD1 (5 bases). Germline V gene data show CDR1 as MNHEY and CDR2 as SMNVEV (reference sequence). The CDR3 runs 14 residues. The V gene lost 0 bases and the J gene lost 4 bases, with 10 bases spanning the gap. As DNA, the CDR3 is TGTGCCAGCAGTTTATCAGGGGAAGGGTACGAGCAGTACTTC. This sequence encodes CASSLSGEGYEQYF.

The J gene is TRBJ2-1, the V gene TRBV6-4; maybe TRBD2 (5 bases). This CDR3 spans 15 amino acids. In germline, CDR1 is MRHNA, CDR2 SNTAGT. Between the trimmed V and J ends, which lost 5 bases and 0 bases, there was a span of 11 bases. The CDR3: CASSSGLNSYNEQFF. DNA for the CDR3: TGTGCCAGCAGTAGCGGCTTAAACTCCTACAATGAGCAGTTCTTC.

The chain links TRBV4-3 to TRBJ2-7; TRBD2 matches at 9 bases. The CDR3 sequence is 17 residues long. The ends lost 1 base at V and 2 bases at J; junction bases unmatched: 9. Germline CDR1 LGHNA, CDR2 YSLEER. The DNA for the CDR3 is TGCGCCAGCAGCCAAGTTATAGCGGGAGTGTCCACCTACGAGCAGTACTTC. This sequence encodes CASSQVIAGVSTYEQYF.